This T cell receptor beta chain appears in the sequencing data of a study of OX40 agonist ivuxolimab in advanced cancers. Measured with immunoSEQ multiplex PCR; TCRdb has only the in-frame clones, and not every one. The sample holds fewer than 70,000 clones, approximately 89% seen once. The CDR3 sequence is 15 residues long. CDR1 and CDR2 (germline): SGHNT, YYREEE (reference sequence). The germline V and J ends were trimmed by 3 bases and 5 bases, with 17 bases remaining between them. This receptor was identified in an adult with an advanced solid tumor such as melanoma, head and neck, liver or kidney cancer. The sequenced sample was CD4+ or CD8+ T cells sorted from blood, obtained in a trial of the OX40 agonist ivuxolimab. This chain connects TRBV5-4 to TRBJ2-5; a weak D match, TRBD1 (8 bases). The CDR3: CASSYTGGRVETQYF. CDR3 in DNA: TGTGCCAGCAGCTACACAGGGGGGAGGGTGGAGACCCAGTACTTC.